This T cell receptor (beta chain) derives from a study of human T cells and chemical hapten exposure. Notes on the study in general: Once DPC sensitization occurred, TCRs above 1 in 1000 frequency showed no change.

The time point: patch test 1, 2 weeks after DPC sensitization. Treatment in this sample: therapeutic diphenylcyclopropenone sensitization with weekly scalp DPC. The study extracted total RNA from unfractionated whole blood. The CDR3 has 16 amino acids. Trimming removed 6 bases from V and 3 bases from J, with 20 bases in between. The germline V gene has CDR1 DFQATT and CDR2 SNEGSKA (reference sequence). Each CDR3 protein is one row after TCRdb ran MiXCR on the RACE reads. The sample consists of some 50,000 distinct CDR3 sequences, 7.5% to 10% of them appearing once. A word on this clonotype: The antigen remains unidentified.

The TCR was taken from a woman aged 40-49 years with alopecia areata. Some clones in this sample may be carry-over from other donors' samples. Here the sequenced sample was whole blood, taken in connection with sensitization to the hapten diphenylcyclopropenone (DPC). The genes are TRBV20-1 and TRBJ2-2, with D maybe TRBD1 (6 bases). This chain's CDR3 is CSALKDSSVYTGELFF. CDR3 nucleotides: TGCAGTGCACTCAAGGACAGCTCGGTTTACACCGGGGAGCTGTTTTTT.